This TCR beta chain was recorded in a study of cytomegalovirus exposure and HLA in healthy donors. Comment on this clone: Its matching antigen is unknown.

V gave up 3 bases and J gave up 4 bases; unmatched junction bases: 9. Germline V gene data show CDR1 as KGHSH and CDR2 as LQKENI. This CDR3 comprises 16 residues. Findings and limits, study-wide: When analyzed later, a missense DCLRE1C variant was found to be linked to TCR beta V- and J-gene trimming.

Both 60 Vbeta primers and 13 Jbeta primers went into the PCR. Sequencing was performed with immunoSEQ multiplex PCR; in TCRdb, only in-frame clones are kept and a portion is missing. This sample's clone table lists about 39,000 clones. The TCR was taken from a woman aged 25 to 39 in good health and CMV-seropositive. The V call is TRBV18, the J call TRBJ2-3; TRBD1 matches at 8 bases. The sample consisted of PBMCs. The CDR3 loop reads CASSPQSGGRADTQYF. The CDR3, as DNA: TGTGCCAGCTCACCGCAGTCAGGGGGCCGGGCAGATACGCAGTATTTT.